A single sample gave rise to the 21 T cell receptor beta chains below, sequenced in a study of vaccination and CD4 T cells after COVID-19. These receptors have no identified antigens. As to treatment: roughly ten-day PBMC culture with coronavirus spike peptide pools or control peptides (ViraFEST assay). An Oncomine TCR Beta short-read assay was used to sequence the DNA from cultured CD4+ T cells. Using its own MiXCR run on the PCR reads, TCRdb lists one record per CDR3 protein. This sample carries approximately 6,500 distinct CDR3 sequences, about 80% of them seen once, and the ten largest clones take roughly 35%. The sequencing sample was made of CD4+ T cells from blood, cultured in vitro. These receptors were obtained from a human donor who had recovered from COVID-19.

V and J are TRBV27 and TRBJ2-5; D is possibly TRBD1 (6 bases). The length of the CDR3 is 14 residues. V lost 10 bases to trimming and J lost 3 bases, with 18 bases between them. Looked up from germline, CDR1 is MNHEY and CDR2 is SMNVEV (reference sequence). In DNA form, the CDR3 reads TGTGCCACCTCTACAGGGCGACCTAAAGAGACCCAGTACTTC. This gives the protein CATSTGRPKETQYF.

The chain uses TRBV7-3 and TRBJ2-2, with 10 bases identical to TRBD2. Losses at the gene ends were 5 bases for V and 6 bases for J; bases not matched to a gene: 3. The CDR3 length is 14 residues. Germline values: CDR1 SGHTA, CDR2 FQGTGA. In DNA, the CDR3 is TGTGCCAGCAGCCAAGCGGGGGGGGCCGGGGAGCTGTTTTTT. Translated: CASSQAGGAGELFF.

The chain carries TRBV2 and TRBJ1-5, with a weak D call TRBD1 (5 bases). The CDR3 contains 15 residues. The germline CDR1 and CDR2 sequences are SNHLY and FYNNEI. V dropped 5 bases and J dropped 3 bases, with 14 bases sitting between them. The CDR3 sequence is CASSPVRETNQPQHF. CDR3 nucleotide sequence: TGTGCCAGCAGTCCCGTCAGGGAGACCAATCAGCCCCAGCATTTT.

This clonotype counts as medium-sized. The gene calls are TRBV7-8 and TRBJ1-1, with TRBD1 matching over 9 bases. Trimming at V came to 1 base and at J to 3 bases, leaving 6 bases not matched to a gene. This CDR3 region has 16 residues. Germline loops: CDR1 SGHVS, CDR2 FQNEAQ. Here the CDR3 DNA reads TGTGCCAGCAGCTTAGTACTTGGGACAGGGTACACTGAAGCTTTCTTT. It encodes CASSLVLGTGYTEAFF.

V is TRBV28 and J is TRBJ1-1, with D perhaps matching TRBD1 (5 bases). Trimming removed 6 bases from V and 6 bases from J, with 14 bases in between. This CDR3 contains 13 residues. The germline V gene encodes CDR1 MDHEN and CDR2 SYDVKM. The CDR3 reads CASRRAVGAEAFF. CDR3 bases: TGTGCCAGCAGGCGCGCCGTGGGGGCTGAAGCTTTCTTT.

The J gene is TRBJ2-3, the V gene TRBV19; the match to TRBD1 covers 9 bases. The CDR3 spans 15 residues. The junction had 10 bases not matched to a gene; V was cut back by 7 bases and J by 5 bases. Germline CDR1 is LNHDA and CDR2 is SQIVND (reference sequence). The CDR3 is CASTRTGDVGDTQYF. In DNA form, the CDR3 reads TGTGCCAGTACTAGGACAGGGGATGTCGGAGATACGCAGTATTTT. The whole variable domain, remainder taken from reference TRBV19 and TRBJ2-3, is DGGITQSPKYLFRKEGQNVTLSCEQNLNHDAMYWYRQDPGQGLRLIYYSQIVNDFQKGDIAEGYSVSREKKESFPLTVTSAQKNPTAFYLCASTRTGDVGDTQYFGPGTRLTVL.

The rearrangement uses TRBV5-4 and TRBJ2-1; D is unresolved. Trimming removed 5 bases at V and 2 bases at J, with 5 bases between. The CDR3 consists of 12 residues. Germline CDR1 reads SGHNT; CDR2 reads YYREEE (reference sequence). The CDR3 sequence: CASRNTYNEQFF. CDR3 nucleotides: TGTGCCAGCAGGAACACCTACAATGAGCAGTTCTTC.

This chain connects TRBV20-1 to TRBJ1-1; maybe TRBD1 (5 bases). Germline values: CDR1 DFQATT, CDR2 SNEGSKA (reference sequence). Between the trimmed V and J ends, which lost 5 bases and 10 bases, there was a span of 29 bases. The CDR3 has 16 residues. The CDR3 sequence: CSAPLGGTVRTLRAFF. The DNA of the CDR3 is TGCAGTGCTCCCCTGGGGGGGACTGTGCGTACACTTCGAGCTTTCTTT.

This clonotype was counted once. The V call is TRBV21-1, the J call TRBJ2-1; the table's D gene call, TRBD2, was not cross checked with the DNA. TRBV21-1 is marked as a pseudogene. The CDR3 has 14 amino acids. Here the CDR3 DNA reads TGTGCCAGCAGCGCGTCGGGACTAGGGAATGAGCAGTTCTTC. Its protein product is CASSASGLGNEQFF.

This chain connects TRBV5-1 to TRBJ1-2; the match to TRBD1 covers 7 bases. CDR3 length equals 15 residues. Germline CDR1 reads SGHRS; CDR2 reads YFSETQ. The V and J ends lost 0 bases and 3 bases, in that order; junction bases with no gene match: 5. DNA for the CDR3: TGCGCCAGCAGCTTGGGTCCAGGGGGGGACTATGGCTACACCTTC. Residues: CASSLGPGGDYGYTF.

This sequence joins TRBV27 and TRBJ2-7; D remains unclear. Trimming pared 3 bases from V and 1 base from J, leaving 10 bases between. Germline assignment: CDR1 MNHEY and CDR2 SMNVEV (reference sequence). This CDR3 is built from 14 residues. In nucleotides, the CDR3 is TGTGCCAGCAGTTTGAATCGAGCATCCTACGAGCAGTACTTC. This translates into CASSLNRASYEQYF.

The sample holds a few counts of this clonotype. J is TRBJ1-2 and V is TRBV7-2; the D is unclear. Germline loops: CDR1 SGHTA, CDR2 FQGNSA. The CDR3 loop spans 16 amino acids. Trimming removed 2 bases from V and 4 bases from J, with 17 bases in between. This chain's CDR3 is CASSLPTNRALYGYTF. In nucleotides, the CDR3 is TGTGCCAGCAGCTTACCCACCAACCGGGCCCTCTATGGCTACACCTTC.

V usage is TRBV7-6 and J usage is TRBJ1-6; 7 bases line up with TRBD1. The CDR3 length is 14 residues. The germline V gene has CDR1 SGHVS and CDR2 FNYEAQ. V gave up 4 bases and J gave up 5 bases; unmatched junction bases: 2. The CDR3 sequence is CASSSGTDNSPLHF. The CDR3 DNA follows: TGTGCCAGCAGCTCCGGGACAGATAATTCACCCCTCCACTTT.

This chain links TRBV12-3 or TRBV12-4 with TRBJ1-1; the D gene is possibly TRBD1 (5 bases). This CDR3 has 13 residues. V shed 0 bases and J shed 4 bases, with 6 bases lying between them. CDR3 nucleotide sequence: TGTGCCAGCAGTTTAGCCCAGGGCACTGAAGCTTTCTTT. Translating it yields CASSLAQGTEAFF.

The chain joins TRBV18 to TRBJ2-1; TRBD2 is a possible D gene (6 bases). Looked up from germline, CDR1 is KGHSH and CDR2 is LQKENI. V was pared by 0 bases and J by 7 bases, with 13 bases between. This CDR3 region has 15 residues. The CDR3 DNA reads as TGTGCCAGCTCACCACCAGGGAGGAGGGTAAATGAGCAGTTCTTC. This encodes CASSPPGRRVNEQFF.

The V and J genes are TRBV20-1 and TRBJ2-5; 7 bases align to TRBD1. In germline, CDR1 is DFQATT, CDR2 SNEGSKA (reference sequence). V trimming: 5 bases; J trimming: 2 bases; junction bases outside the gene matches: 2. The CDR3 totals 12 residues. DNA for the CDR3: TGCAGTGCTCACAGGGGTCAAGAGACCCAGTACTTC. Amino acid sequence: CSAHRGQETQYF.

The rearrangement joins TRBV6-1 to TRBJ2-1; 14 nucleotides match TRBD2. Germline V lookup: CDR1 MNHNS, CDR2 SASEGT. V dropped 4 bases and J dropped 3; count of bases not matched to a gene: 2. The CDR3 spans 16 residues. This CDR3 is CASSGGLAGGYNEQFF. DNA for the CDR3: TGTGCCAGCAGTGGCGGACTAGCGGGAGGCTACAATGAGCAGTTCTTC.

The rearrangement uses TRBV29-1 and TRBJ2-1; D remains unclear. V lost 1 base and J lost 8, with 9 bases in between. CDR1 is SQVTM, CDR2 ANQGSEA, per germline. The CDR3 is 12 amino acids. In nucleotides, the CDR3 is TGCAGCGTTGAAGCCCAACCCCATGAGCAGTTCTTC. Protein: CSVEAQPHEQFF.

In its sample, this clonotype ranks as medium-sized. This chain uses TRBV5-1 with TRBJ2-7, with TRBD1 matching over 9 bases. The J segment lost 2 bases and the V segment lost 5 bases, leaving 11 bases of the junction unmatched. CDR1 is SGHRS and CDR2 is YFSETQ in the germline V gene. This CDR3 comprises 16 residues. CDR3 amino acids: CASRTGGSFEPYEQYF. CDR3 coding DNA: TGCGCCAGCAGGACAGGGGGTAGTTTTGAACCCTACGAGCAGTACTTC.

The chain recombines TRBV20-1 with TRBJ2-3; 9 nucleotides agree with TRBD1. The germline CDR1 and CDR2 sequences are DFQATT and SNEGSKA (reference sequence). Germline trimming cut 3 bases from V and 2 bases from J; bases unmatched to any gene: 6. The CDR3 covers 15 residues. CDR3: CSASDRGAATDTQYF. CDR3 DNA: TGCAGTGCTAGCGACAGGGGGGCAGCCACAGATACGCAGTATTTT.

This chain joins TRBV20-1 and TRBJ1-2; 12 bases are shared with TRBD1. Trimming at V came to 4 bases and at J to 7 bases, leaving 10 bases not matched to a gene. Germline CDR1 is DFQATT and CDR2 is SNEGSKA (reference sequence). The CDR3 is 15 residues long. CDR3 amino acids: CSATSSGTGGFGYTF. The CDR3 DNA is TGCAGTGCTACCTCTTCCGGGACAGGGGGCTTTGGCTACACCTTC.